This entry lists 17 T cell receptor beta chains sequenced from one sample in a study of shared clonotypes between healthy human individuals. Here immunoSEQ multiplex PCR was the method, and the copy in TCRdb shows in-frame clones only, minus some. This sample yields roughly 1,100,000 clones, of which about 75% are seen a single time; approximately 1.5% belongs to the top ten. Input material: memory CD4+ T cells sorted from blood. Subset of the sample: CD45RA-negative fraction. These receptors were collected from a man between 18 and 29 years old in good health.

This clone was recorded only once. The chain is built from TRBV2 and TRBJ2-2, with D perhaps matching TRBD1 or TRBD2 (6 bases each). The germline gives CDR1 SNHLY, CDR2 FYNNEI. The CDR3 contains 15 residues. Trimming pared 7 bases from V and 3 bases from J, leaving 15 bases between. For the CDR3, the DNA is TGTGCCAGCAAACAGGGCGGGACGGACACCGGGGAGCTGTTTTTT. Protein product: CASKQGGTDTGELFF. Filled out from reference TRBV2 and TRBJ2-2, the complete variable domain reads EPEVTQTPSHQVTQMGQEVILRCVPISNHLYFYWYRQILGQKVEFLVSFYNNEISEKSEIFDDQFSVERPDGSNFTLKIRSTKLEDSAMYFCASKQGGTDTGELFFGEGSRLTVL.

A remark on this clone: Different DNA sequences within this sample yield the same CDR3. Here the CDR3 reads CASSPNSYEQYF. CDR3 bases: TGTGCCAGCTCACCGAATTCCTACGAGCAGTACTTC. The rearrangement links TRBV18 to TRBJ2-7; D unclear. The germline V and J ends were trimmed by 3 bases and 1 base, with 4 bases remaining between them. CDR3 length: 12 amino acids. Germline CDR1 reads KGHSH; CDR2 reads LQKENI.

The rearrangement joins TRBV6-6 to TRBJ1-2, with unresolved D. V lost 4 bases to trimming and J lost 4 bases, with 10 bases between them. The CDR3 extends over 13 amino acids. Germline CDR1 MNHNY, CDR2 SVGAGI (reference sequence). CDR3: CASSSRGGYGYTF. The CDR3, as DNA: TGTGCCAGCAGTTCCCGTGGAGGCTATGGCTACACCTTC.

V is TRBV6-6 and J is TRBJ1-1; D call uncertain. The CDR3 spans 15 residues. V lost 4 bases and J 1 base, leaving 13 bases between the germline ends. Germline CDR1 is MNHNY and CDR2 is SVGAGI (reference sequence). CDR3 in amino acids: CASSFEGAGNTEAFF. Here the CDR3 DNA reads TGTGCCAGCAGTTTTGAGGGCGCTGGGAACACTGAAGCTTTCTTT.

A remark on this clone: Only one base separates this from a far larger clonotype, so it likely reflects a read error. The CDR3 region has the DNA TGTGCCAGTTGGAGGGTAACAGGGGGCACTGAAGCTTTCTTT. It translates to CASWRVTGGTEAFF. This rearrangement joins TRBV19 to TRBJ1-1; 8 nucleotides line up with TRBD1. The germline V gene encodes CDR1 LNHDA and CDR2 SQIVND (reference sequence). The J segment lost 4 bases and the V segment lost 8 bases, leaving 9 bases of the junction unmatched. The CDR3 is 14 amino acids.

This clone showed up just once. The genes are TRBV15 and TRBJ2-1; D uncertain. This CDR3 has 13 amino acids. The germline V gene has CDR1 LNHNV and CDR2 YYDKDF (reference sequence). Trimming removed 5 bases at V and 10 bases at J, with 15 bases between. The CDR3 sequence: CATSPSSLGEQFF. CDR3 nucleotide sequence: TGTGCCACCAGCCCCAGTTCCCTTGGCGAGCAGTTCTTC.

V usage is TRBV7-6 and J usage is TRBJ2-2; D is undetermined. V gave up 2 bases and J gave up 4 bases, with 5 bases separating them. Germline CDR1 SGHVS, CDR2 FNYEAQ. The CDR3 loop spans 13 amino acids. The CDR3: CASSLPFTGELFF. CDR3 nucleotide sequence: TGTGCCAGCAGCTTACCATTCACCGGGGAGCTGTTTTTT.

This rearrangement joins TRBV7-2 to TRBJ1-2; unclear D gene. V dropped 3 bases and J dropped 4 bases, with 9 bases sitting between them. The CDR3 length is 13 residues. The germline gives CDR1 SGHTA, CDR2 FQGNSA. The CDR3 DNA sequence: TGTGCCAGCAGCTTTGGGGTTGGCTATGGCTACACCTTC. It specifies CASSFGVGYGYTF.

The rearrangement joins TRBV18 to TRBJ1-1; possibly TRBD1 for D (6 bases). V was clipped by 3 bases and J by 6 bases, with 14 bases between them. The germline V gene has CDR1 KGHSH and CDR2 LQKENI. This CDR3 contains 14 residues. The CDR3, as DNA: TGTGCCAGCTCACCCCTACAGGGAAGTCCTGAAGCTTTCTTT. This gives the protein CASSPLQGSPEAFF.

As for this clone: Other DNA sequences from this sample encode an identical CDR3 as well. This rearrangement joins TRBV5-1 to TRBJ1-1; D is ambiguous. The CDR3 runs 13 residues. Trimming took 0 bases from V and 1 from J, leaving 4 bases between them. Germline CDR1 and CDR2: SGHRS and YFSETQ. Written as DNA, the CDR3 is TGCGCCAGCAGCTTGGGAAAGAACACTGAAGCTTTCTTT. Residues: CASSLGKNTEAFF.

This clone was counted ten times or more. CDR3 sequence: CASSYKGARRTDTQYF. DNA of the CDR3: TGTGCCAGCAGTTACAAGGGGGCGCGACGCACAGATACGCAGTATTTT. The gene calls are TRBV27 and TRBJ2-3; TRBD1 matches at 7 bases. This CDR3 contains 16 residues. The V gene's germline CDR1 is MNHEY and CDR2 SMNVEV (reference sequence). V lost 4 bases and J lost 1; bases outside the gene matches: 8.

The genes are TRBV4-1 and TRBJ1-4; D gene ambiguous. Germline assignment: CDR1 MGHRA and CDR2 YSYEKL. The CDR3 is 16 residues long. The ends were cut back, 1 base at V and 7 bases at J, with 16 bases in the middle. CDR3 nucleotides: TGCGCCAGCAGCCAAGTTGGAAGGGTTTCGTTTGAAAAACTGTTTTTT. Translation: CASSQVGRVSFEKLFF.

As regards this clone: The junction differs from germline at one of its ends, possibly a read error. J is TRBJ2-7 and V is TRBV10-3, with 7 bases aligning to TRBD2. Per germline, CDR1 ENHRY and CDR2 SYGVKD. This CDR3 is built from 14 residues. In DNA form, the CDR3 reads TGTGCCATCAGTGATCTGGGGGGGACCAGCGCAGCTTTCTTC. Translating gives CAISDLGGTSAAFF.

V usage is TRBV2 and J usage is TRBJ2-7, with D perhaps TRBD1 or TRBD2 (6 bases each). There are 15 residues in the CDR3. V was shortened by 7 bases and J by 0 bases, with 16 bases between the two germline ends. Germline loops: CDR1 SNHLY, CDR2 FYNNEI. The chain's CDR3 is CASNVRGRSSYEQYF. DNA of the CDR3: TGTGCCAGCAATGTTCGGGGGCGGAGCTCCTACGAGCAGTACTTC. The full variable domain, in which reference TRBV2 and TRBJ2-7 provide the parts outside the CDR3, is EPEVTQTPSHQVTQMGQEVILRCVPISNHLYFYWYRQILGQKVEFLVSFYNNEISEKSEIFDDQFSVERPDGSNFTLKIRSTKLEDSAMYFCASNVRGRSSYEQYFGPGTRLTVT.

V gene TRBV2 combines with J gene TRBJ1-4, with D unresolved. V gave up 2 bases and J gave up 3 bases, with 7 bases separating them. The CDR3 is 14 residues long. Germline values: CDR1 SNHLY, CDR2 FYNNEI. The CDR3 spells CASSEKAANEKLFF. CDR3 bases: TGTGCCAGCAGTGAAAAGGCAGCTAATGAAAAACTGTTTTTT.

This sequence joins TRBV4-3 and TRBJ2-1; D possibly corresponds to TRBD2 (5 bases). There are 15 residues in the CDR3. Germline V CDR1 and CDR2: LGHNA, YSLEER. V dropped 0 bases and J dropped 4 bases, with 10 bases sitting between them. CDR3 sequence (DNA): TGCGCCAGCAGCCAAGAATTAGACTATTACAATGAGCAGTTCTTC. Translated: CASSQELDYYNEQFF.

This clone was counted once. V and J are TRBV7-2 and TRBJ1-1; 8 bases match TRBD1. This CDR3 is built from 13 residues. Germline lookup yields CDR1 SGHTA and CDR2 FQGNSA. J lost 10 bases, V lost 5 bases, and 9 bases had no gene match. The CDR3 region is CASSDGTGRRAFF. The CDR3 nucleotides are TGTGCCAGCAGCGACGGGACAGGCCGGCGAGCTTTCTTT.